This paragraph reports one T cell receptor beta chain. Its matching antigen is unknown. Sequencing was at survey level. Some clones are missing from TCRdb's copy, which holds only in-frame ones; the method was immunoSEQ multiplex PCR. The sample contains more than 85,000 clones, about 78% of which appear only once. This record comes from a study of fetal regulatory T cell absence and autoimmunity. Study-level points and caveats: Broadly similar TRB gene family usage was seen in pancreas and cord blood.

This CDR3 has 17 amino acids. From germline, CDR1 is SNHLY and CDR2 FYNNEI. J was trimmed by 5 bases and V by 3 bases; bases with no gene match: 13. Sequenced sample: pancreas tissue. This receptor was identified in a male donor with IPEX syndrome. This chain connects TRBV2 to TRBJ1-2; TRBD1 matches at 9 bases. The CDR3 DNA reads as TGTGCCAGCAGTGATCCGCTCCGGGACAGGGCCTTTTATGGCTACACCTTC. Encoded protein: CASSDPLRDRAFYGYTF.